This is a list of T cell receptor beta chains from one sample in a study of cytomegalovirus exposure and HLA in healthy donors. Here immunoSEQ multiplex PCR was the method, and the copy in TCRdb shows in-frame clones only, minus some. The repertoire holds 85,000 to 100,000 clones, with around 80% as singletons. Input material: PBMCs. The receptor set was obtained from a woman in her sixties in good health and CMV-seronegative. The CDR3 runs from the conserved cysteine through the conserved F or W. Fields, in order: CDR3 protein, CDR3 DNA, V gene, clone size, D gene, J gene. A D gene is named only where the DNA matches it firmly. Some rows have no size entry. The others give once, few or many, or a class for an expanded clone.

CASETSGAGDTQYF	TGCGCCAGCGAGACTAGCGGGGCGGGGGATACGCAGTATTTT	TRBV5-1	.	TRBD2	TRBJ2-3
CASSAGTGIAYEQYF	TGCGCCAGCAGCGCCGGGACAGGGATCGCCTACGAGCAGTACTTC	TRBV4-3	.	TRBD1	TRBJ2-7
CAGLQGTEAFF	TGTGCCGGCCTCCAGGGTACTGAAGCTTTCTTT	TRBV30	.	.	TRBJ1-1
CASTSGREQYF	TGTGCCAGCACTTCGGGTCGGGAGCAGTACTTC	TRBV7-8	.	.	TRBJ2-5
CASSPRTSDTGELFF	TGCGCCAGCAGCCCACGGACTAGCGACACCGGGGAGCTGTTTTTT	TRBV4-1	.	TRBD2	TRBJ2-2
CASSLSGTGGSPLHF	TGTGCCAGCAGCTTATCCGGGACAGGGGGTTCACCCCTCCACTTT	TRBV7-9	once	TRBD1	TRBJ1-6
CATSRDEGIQETQYF	TGTGCCACCAGCAGAGATGAGGGTATTCAAGAGACCCAGTACTTC	TRBV15	.	.	TRBJ2-5
CAISESTRLAGGNEQFF	TGTGCCATCAGTGAGTCGACTCGACTAGCGGGAGGGAATGAGCAGTTCTTC	TRBV10-3	few	TRBD2	TRBJ2-1
CAWSLWEGNDEQFF	TGTGCCTGGAGTTTGTGGGAGGGCAACGATGAGCAGTTCTTC	TRBV30	.	TRBD2	TRBJ2-1
CASSYTRQGSYEQYF	TGTGCCAGCAGTTATACGAGACAGGGATCTTACGAGCAGTACTTC	TRBV6-5	.	TRBD1	TRBJ2-7
CASALTGYGYTF	TGCGCCAGCGCATTGACAGGCTATGGCTACACCTTC	TRBV5-1	.	.	TRBJ1-2
CASSDTQQGRNYGYTF	TGTGCCAGCAGTGATACCCAGCAGGGAAGGAACTATGGCTACACCTTC	TRBV25-1	.	.	TRBJ1-2
CASSLGQDLTLAKNIQYF	TGTGCCAGCAGCTTGGGACAGGACCTAACCTTAGCCAAAAACATTCAGTACTTC	TRBV7-2	.	TRBD1	TRBJ2-4
CASSLNLAGGPNEQFF	TGTGCCAGCAGCTTAAATCTAGCGGGGGGCCCTAATGAGCAGTTCTTC	TRBV5-4	.	TRBD2	TRBJ2-1
CASSQSFGTSGSYEQYF	TGTGCCAGCAGCCAATCTTTCGGGACTAGCGGGAGTTACGAGCAGTACTTC	TRBV4-2	.	TRBD2	TRBJ2-7
CASSSPGLAGGKYNEQFF	TGTGCCAGTAGTTCACCGGGACTAGCGGGAGGGAAATACAATGAGCAGTTCTTC	TRBV19	.	TRBD2	TRBJ2-1
CASSYSGTGNTEAFF	TGTGCCAGCAGTTACTCCGGGACAGGGAACACTGAAGCTTTCTTT	TRBV6-5	.	TRBD1	TRBJ1-1
CASSPLGDRGPNTGELFF	TGTGCCAGCAGCCCCTTAGGGGACAGGGGGCCGAACACCGGGGAGCTGTTTTTT	TRBV5-6	.	TRBD1	TRBJ2-2
CASSLTQNTEAFF	TGTGCCAGCAGCCTAACTCAGAACACTGAAGCTTTCTTT	TRBV7-9	once	.	TRBJ1-1
CASSGPSGQGVYEQFF	TGTGCCAGCAGTGGCCCGTCGGGACAGGGGGTCTATGAGCAGTTCTTC	TRBV2	.	TRBD1	TRBJ2-1
CASSQDSPASGGIDTQYF	TGCGCCAGCAGCCAAGATTCCCCTGCCAGCGGGGGGATAGATACGCAGTATTTT	TRBV4-3	.	TRBD2	TRBJ2-3
CASRPQGRNEQFF	TGCGCCAGCAGGCCACAGGGTCGAAATGAGCAGTTCTTC	TRBV10-1	.	.	TRBJ2-1
CASSPGQGLSSYNEQFF	TGTGCCAGCAGCCCCGGACAGGGGCTTAGCTCCTACAATGAGCAGTTCTTC	TRBV11-3	.	TRBD1	TRBJ2-1
CASSSFGGTNYGYTF	TGTGCCAGCAGCTCGTTTGGGGGGACTAACTATGGCTACACCTTC	TRBV7-8	.	.	TRBJ1-2
CASSPDRDQPQHF	TGTGCCAGCTCCCCAGACAGGGATCAGCCCCAGCATTTT	TRBV18	.	TRBD1	TRBJ1-5
CASKGAGTGLW	TGTGCCAGCAAGGGCGCAGGGACGGGACTCTGG	TRBV6-5	.	.	TRBJ1-2
CASSSTGLAGGVYEQYF	TGTGCCAGCAGCTCAACGGGACTAGCGGGGGGAGTATACGAGCAGTACTTC	TRBV7-9	.	TRBD2	TRBJ2-7
CASSQRSSGANVLTF	TGTGCCAGCAGCCAACGGTCATCTGGGGCCAACGTCCTGACTTTC	TRBV7-8	.	.	TRBJ2-6
CASSPGQGTYNEQFF	TGCGCCAGCAGCCCCGGACAGGGGACCTACAATGAGCAGTTCTTC	TRBV4-3	few	TRBD1	TRBJ2-1
CASSVEQGTEAFF	TGTGCCAGCAGCGTAGAACAGGGCACTGAAGCTTTCTTT	TRBV9	.	.	TRBJ1-1
CASAWGPYGRGEQYF	TGTGCCAGCGCCTGGGGGCCATACGGACGAGGCGAGCAGTACTTC	TRBV5-4	.	.	TRBJ2-7
CASSLDRVGYEQYF	TGTGCCAGCAGCCTCGACAGGGTCGGATACGAGCAGTACTTC	TRBV11-2	.	TRBD1	TRBJ2-7
CASSSGLYGYTF	TGTGCCAGCAGCTCAGGGCTCTATGGCTACACCTTC	TRBV7-9	.	.	TRBJ1-2
CASSFGIGGGPYEQYF	TGTGCCAGCAGTTTCGGAATCGGGGGAGGGCCCTACGAGCAGTACTTC	TRBV27	.	TRBD2	TRBJ2-7
CASSQATGTGYEQYF	TGCGCCAGCAGCCAAGCCACCGGGACAGGGTACGAGCAGTACTTC	TRBV4-1	.	TRBD1	TRBJ2-7
CAWSPTMNTEAFF	TGTGCCTGGAGTCCGACAATGAACACTGAAGCTTTCTTT	TRBV30	.	.	TRBJ1-1
CASSLGEGSGTIYF	TGTGCCAGCAGCTTGGGGGAGGGTTCGGGCACCATATATTTT	TRBV5-4	.	.	TRBJ1-3